This entry describes one T cell receptor beta chain. The antigen is not known. The PCR used 60 Vbeta and 13 Jbeta primers. The protocol was immunoSEQ multiplex PCR, while the TCRdb copy is restricted to in-frame clones and leaves out a portion. The sample's table shows around 140,000 clones. Looked up from germline, CDR1 is MNHEY and CDR2 is SVGAGI. This CDR3 has 14 residues. V lost 5 bases and J lost 3; bases outside the gene matches: 7. The source of the sample is a study of cytomegalovirus exposure and HLA in healthy donors. Study findings and constraints: TCR beta V- and J-gene trimming was later associated with a missense DCLRE1C variant.

Sequencing input: PBMCs. V and J are TRBV6-5 and TRBJ2-7; 7 nucleotides agree with TRBD1. This sequence originates from a woman in her thirties or forties in good health and CMV-seropositive. The DNA of the CDR3 is TGTGCCAGCAGTACGACAGGGCCGTACTACGAGCAGTACTTC. Encoded protein: CASSTTGPYYEQYF.